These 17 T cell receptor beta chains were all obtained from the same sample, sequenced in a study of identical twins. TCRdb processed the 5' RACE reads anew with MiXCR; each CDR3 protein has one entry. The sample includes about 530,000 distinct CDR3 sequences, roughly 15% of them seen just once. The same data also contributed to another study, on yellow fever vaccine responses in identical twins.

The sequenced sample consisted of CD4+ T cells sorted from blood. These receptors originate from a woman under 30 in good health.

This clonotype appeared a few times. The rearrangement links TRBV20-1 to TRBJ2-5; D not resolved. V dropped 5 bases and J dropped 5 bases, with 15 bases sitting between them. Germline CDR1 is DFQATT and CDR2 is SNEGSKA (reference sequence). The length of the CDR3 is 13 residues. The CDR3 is CSAQLPAVETQYF. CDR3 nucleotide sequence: TGCAGTGCTCAACTGCCCGCTGTGGAGACCCAGTACTTC.

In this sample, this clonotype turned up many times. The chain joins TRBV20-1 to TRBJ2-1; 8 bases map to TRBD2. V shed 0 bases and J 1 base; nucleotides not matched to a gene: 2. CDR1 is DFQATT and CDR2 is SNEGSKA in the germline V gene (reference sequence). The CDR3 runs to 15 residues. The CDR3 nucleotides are TGCAGTGCTAGAGATTCGGGAGGGTCCTACAATGAGCAGTTCTTC. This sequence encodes CSARDSGGSYNEQFF.

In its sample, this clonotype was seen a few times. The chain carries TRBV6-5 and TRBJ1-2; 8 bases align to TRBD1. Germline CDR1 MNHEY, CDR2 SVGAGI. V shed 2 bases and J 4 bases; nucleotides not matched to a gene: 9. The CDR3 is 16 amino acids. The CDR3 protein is CASSYRGQGISYGYTF. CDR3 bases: TGTGCCAGCAGTTACCGCGGACAGGGTATTTCCTATGGCTACACCTTC.

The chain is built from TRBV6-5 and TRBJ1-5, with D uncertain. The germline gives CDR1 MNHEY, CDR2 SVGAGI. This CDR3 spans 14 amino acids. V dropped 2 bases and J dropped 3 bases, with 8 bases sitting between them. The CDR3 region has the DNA TGTGCCAGCAGTTACCGTGGGCTCAATCAGCCCCAGCATTTT. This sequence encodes CASSYRGLNQPQHF.

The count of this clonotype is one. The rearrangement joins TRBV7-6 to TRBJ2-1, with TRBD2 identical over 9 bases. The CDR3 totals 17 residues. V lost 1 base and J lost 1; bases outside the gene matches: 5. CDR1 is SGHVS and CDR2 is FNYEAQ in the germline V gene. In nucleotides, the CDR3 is TGTGCCAGCAGCTTAGTTATAGCGGGAGTATCCTACAATGAGCAGTTCTTC. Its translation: CASSLVIAGVSYNEQFF.

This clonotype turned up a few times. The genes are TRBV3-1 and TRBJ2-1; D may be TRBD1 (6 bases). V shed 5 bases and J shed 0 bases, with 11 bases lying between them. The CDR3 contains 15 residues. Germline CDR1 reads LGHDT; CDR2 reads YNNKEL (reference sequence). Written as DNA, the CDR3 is TGTGCCAGCAGCATGGGACAAGGCTCCTACAATGAGCAGTTCTTC. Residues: CASSMGQGSYNEQFF.

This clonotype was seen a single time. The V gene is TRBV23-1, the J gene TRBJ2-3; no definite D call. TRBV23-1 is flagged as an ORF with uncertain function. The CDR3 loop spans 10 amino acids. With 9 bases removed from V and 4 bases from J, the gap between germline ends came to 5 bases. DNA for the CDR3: TGCGCCAGACAGCCAGATACGCAGTATTTT. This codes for CARQPDTQYF.

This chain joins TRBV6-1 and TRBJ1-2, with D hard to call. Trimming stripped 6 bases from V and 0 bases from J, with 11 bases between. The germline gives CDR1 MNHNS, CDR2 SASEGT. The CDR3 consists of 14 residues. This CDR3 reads CASSIRDANYGYTF. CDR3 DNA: TGTGCCAGCAGCATACGTGACGCTAACTATGGCTACACCTTC.

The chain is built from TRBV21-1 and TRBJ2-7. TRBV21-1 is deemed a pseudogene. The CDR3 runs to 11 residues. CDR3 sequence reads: CASTSQNEQYV. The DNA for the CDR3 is TGTGCCAGCACGTCGCAGAACGAGCAGTACGTC.

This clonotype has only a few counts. The CDR3 is CASSSSGSYEQYF. For the CDR3, the DNA is TGCGCCAGCAGCTCGTCGGGCTCCTACGAGCAGTACTTC. This sequence joins TRBV5-1 and TRBJ2-7; D gene unclear. CDR1 is SGHRS, CDR2 YFSETQ, per germline. The CDR3 has 13 amino acids. V lost 3 bases to trimming and J lost 0 bases, with 7 bases between them.

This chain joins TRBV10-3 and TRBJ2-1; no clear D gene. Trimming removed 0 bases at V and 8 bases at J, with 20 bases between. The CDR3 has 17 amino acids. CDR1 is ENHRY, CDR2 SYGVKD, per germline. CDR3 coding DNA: TGTGCCATCAGTGAGTCTGCGGCAGGTCTCGGAGTCGATGAGCAGTTCTTC. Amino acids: CAISESAAGLGVDEQFF.

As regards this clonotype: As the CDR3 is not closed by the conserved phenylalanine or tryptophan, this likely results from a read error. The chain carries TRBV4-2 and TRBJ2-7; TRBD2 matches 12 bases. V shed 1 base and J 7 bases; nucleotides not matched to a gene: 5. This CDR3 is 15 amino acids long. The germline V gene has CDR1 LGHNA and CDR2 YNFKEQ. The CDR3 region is CASSQGLAGAGEQYY. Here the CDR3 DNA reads TGTGCCAGCAGCCAAGGACTAGCGGGAGCGGGGGAGCAGTACTAC.

Written as DNA, the CDR3 is TGTGCCAGCAGGGGAGACACCCGGAACACTGAAGCTTTCTTT. It specifies CASRGDTRNTEAFF. J is TRBJ1-1 and V is TRBV28, with D unresolved. This CDR3 has 14 amino acids. Trimming removed 6 bases at V and 1 base at J, with 12 bases between. Looked up from germline, CDR1 is MDHEN and CDR2 is SYDVKM.

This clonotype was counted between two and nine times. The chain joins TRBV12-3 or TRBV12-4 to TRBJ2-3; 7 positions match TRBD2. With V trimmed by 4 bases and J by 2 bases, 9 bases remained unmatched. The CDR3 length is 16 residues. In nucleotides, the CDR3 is TGTGCCAGCAGTTCCGCACTAGCGAAAAACACAGATACGCAGTATTTT. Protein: CASSSALAKNTDTQYF.

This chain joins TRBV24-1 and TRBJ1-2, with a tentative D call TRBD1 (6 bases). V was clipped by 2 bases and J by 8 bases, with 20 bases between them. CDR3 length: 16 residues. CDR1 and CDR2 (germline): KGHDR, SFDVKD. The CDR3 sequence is CATSDSPGGSLGGYTF. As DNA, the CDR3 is TGTGCCACCAGTGATTCACCCGGGGGCAGCCTGGGAGGCTACACCTTC.

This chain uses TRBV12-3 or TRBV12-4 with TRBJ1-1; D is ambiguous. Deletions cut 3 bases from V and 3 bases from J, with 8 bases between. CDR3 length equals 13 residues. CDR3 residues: CASSFRTDTEAFF. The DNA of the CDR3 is TGTGCCAGCAGTTTTCGAACAGACACTGAAGCTTTCTTT.

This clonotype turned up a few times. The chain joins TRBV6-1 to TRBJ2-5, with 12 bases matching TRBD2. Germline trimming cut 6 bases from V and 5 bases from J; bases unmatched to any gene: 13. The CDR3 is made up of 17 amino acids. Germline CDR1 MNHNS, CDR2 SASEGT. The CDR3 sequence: CASSDYSSGRALETQYF. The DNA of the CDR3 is TGTGCCAGCAGCGATTACTCTAGCGGGAGGGCCCTTGAGACCCAGTACTTC.